What follows describes a single TCR beta chain. Sequenced by immunoSEQ multiplex PCR; TCRdb stores in-frame clones only, minus some. Among approximately 110,000 clones listed, 92% were seen once. This sample stems from a study of OX40 agonist ivuxolimab in advanced cancers. The germline V and J ends were trimmed by 3 bases and 0 bases, with 8 bases remaining between them. Germline CDR1 MNHEY, CDR2 SMNVEV (reference sequence). The CDR3 spans 14 residues. The receptor comes from an adult with an advanced solid tumor such as melanoma, head and neck, liver or kidney cancer. This chain connects TRBV27 to TRBJ1-1; D is ambiguous. The sequencing used CD4+ or CD8+ T cells sorted from blood, collected in a trial of the OX40 agonist ivuxolimab. The CDR3 coding sequence is TGTGCCAGCAGTTTCGGAGAAATGAACACTGAAGCTTTCTTT. Translated: CASSFGEMNTEAFF.